The 17 T cell receptor beta chains presented below share a single source sample, sequenced in a study of cytomegalovirus exposure and HLA in healthy donors. TCRdb keeps only in-frame clones here, not all; method: immunoSEQ multiplex PCR. The table shows roughly 65,000 clones, with roughly 94% occurring only once. Sequencing was performed on PBMCs. The receptors here all came from a man in his late teens or twenties in good health and CMV-seropositive.

The rearrangement links TRBV6-4 to TRBJ2-1; perhaps TRBD2 as D (6 bases). There are 15 residues in the CDR3. CDR1 is MRHNA, CDR2 SNTAGT, per germline. V lost 5 bases to trimming and J lost 2 bases, with 13 bases between them. CDR3 sequence reads: CASSRSEGAYNEQFF. CDR3 nucleotides: TGTGCCAGCAGTCGGTCGGAGGGTGCCTACAATGAGCAGTTCTTC.

The chain has TRBV7-8 and TRBJ1-6; D is uncertain. The germline V gene has CDR1 SGHVS and CDR2 FQNEAQ. The CDR3 has 17 residues. V was clipped by 2 bases and J by 0 bases, with 11 bases between them. The CDR3 DNA sequence: TGTGCCAGCAGCTTACTAGCGACGAGCTCCTATAATTCACCCCTCCACTTT. Translated: CASSLLATSSYNSPLHF.

J is TRBJ1-1 and V is TRBV25-1; D ambiguous. Germline assignment: CDR1 MGHDK and CDR2 SYGVNS. The V gene lost 7 bases and the J gene lost 1 base, with 16 bases spanning the gap. The CDR3 runs to 15 residues. Here the CDR3 reads CASIGLGNGNTEAFF. The CDR3 DNA reads as TGTGCCAGCATAGGACTCGGGAACGGGAACACTGAAGCTTTCTTT. Complete variable domain (other parts from reference TRBV25-1 and TRBJ1-1): EADIYQTPRYLVIGTGKKITLECSQTMGHDKMYWYQQDPGMELHLIHYSYGVNSTEKGDLSSESTVSRIRTEHFPLTLESARPSHTSQYLCASIGLGNGNTEAFFGQGTRLTVV.

The chain employs TRBV19 and TRBJ2-1; TRBD2 matches at 9 bases. The V and J ends lost 2 bases and 0 bases, in that order; junction bases with no gene match: 2. From germline, CDR1 is LNHDA and CDR2 SQIVND (reference sequence). There are 16 residues in the CDR3. The CDR3 sequence is CASSIMRGGSYNEQFF. The DNA of the CDR3 is TGTGCCAGTAGTATAATGCGGGGGGGCTCCTACAATGAGCAGTTCTTC.

The chain recombines TRBV5-1 with TRBJ2-1; 8 positions match TRBD2. CDR3 length equals 15 residues. The ends lost 1 base at V and 8 bases at J; junction bases unmatched: 8. Germline CDR1 reads SGHRS; CDR2 reads YFSETQ. The CDR3 spells CASSLTGGVGDEQFF. Here the CDR3 DNA reads TGCGCCAGCAGCTTGACGGGAGGGGTAGGGGATGAGCAGTTCTTC.

This chain joins TRBV5-1 and TRBJ2-2, with D perhaps matching TRBD1 (6 bases). Deletions cut 0 bases from V and 5 bases from J, with 14 bases between. The CDR3 length is 16 residues. CDR1 is SGHRS, CDR2 YFSETQ, per germline. The CDR3 loop is CASSLVTGLNTGELFF. DNA of the CDR3: TGCGCCAGCAGCTTGGTGACAGGCCTTAATACCGGGGAGCTGTTTTTT.

The V and J genes are TRBV28 and TRBJ1-4, with a weak D call TRBD1 (5 bases). The V gene lost 3 bases and the J gene lost 13 bases, with 12 bases spanning the gap. The length of the CDR3 is 12 residues. The germline gives CDR1 MDHEN, CDR2 SYDVKM. CDR3 amino acids: CASSFDRGRLFF. Written as DNA, the CDR3 is TGTGCCAGCAGTTTTGATAGGGGTAGACTGTTTTTT.

The chain links TRBV18 to TRBJ1-2, with 9 bases identical to TRBD1. This CDR3 is built from 15 residues. Germline V lookup: CDR1 KGHSH, CDR2 LQKENI. Trimming at V came to 0 bases and at J to 7 bases, leaving 6 bases not matched to a gene. Written as DNA, the CDR3 is TGTGCCAGCTCACCACCTCGGACAGGGGTAGGTGGCTACACCTTC. Translated, it gives CASSPPRTGVGGYTF.

The rearrangement joins TRBV5-1 to TRBJ2-4; D remains unclear. The germline V gene has CDR1 SGHRS and CDR2 YFSETQ. This CDR3 is built from 13 residues. The V end was cut by 0 bases, the J end by 6 bases, with 7 bases between. The DNA of the CDR3 is TGCGCCAGCAGCTTGGATACTCGAAACATTCAGTACTTC. As protein: CASSLDTRNIQYF. Supplemented by reference TRBV5-1 and TRBJ2-4, the full variable domain reads KAGVTQTPRYLIKTRGQQVTLSCSPISGHRSVSWYQQTPGQGLQFLFEYFSETQRNKGNFPGRFSGRQFSNSRSEMNVSTLELGDSALYLCASSLDTRNIQYFGAGTRLSVL.

The rearrangement joins TRBV27 to TRBJ2-6; D not certain. V was pared by 6 bases and J by 2 bases, with 17 bases between. CDR1 and CDR2 (germline): MNHEY, SMNVEV (reference sequence). This CDR3 contains 17 residues. The DNA of the CDR3 is TGTGCCAGCAGAAGAGGCCTGGTGCGGCCTGGGGCCAACGTCCTGACTTTC. It specifies CASRRGLVRPGANVLTF.

This chain uses TRBV10-1 with TRBJ2-3; 9 bases fit TRBD1. This CDR3 contains 15 residues. Trimming at V came to 4 bases and at J to 2 bases, leaving 4 bases not matched to a gene. Germline CDR1 WNHNN, CDR2 SYGVQD (reference sequence). In nucleotides, the CDR3 is TGCGCCAGCAGTGGACAGGGGGTGACCACAGATACGCAGTATTTT. Protein sequence: CASSGQGVTTDTQYF.

V and J are TRBV5-1 and TRBJ2-1; maybe TRBD2 (6 bases). CDR1 SGHRS and CDR2 YFSETQ come from the germline V gene. Trimming stripped 0 bases from V and 4 bases from J, with 8 bases between. The CDR3 has 14 amino acids. CDR3 nucleotide sequence: TGCGCCAGCAGCTTGGGGAGGGGATACAATGAGCAGTTCTTC. It encodes CASSLGRGYNEQFF.

This clone was recorded only once. The chain links TRBV28 to TRBJ2-5; 8 bases are shared with TRBD1. With V trimmed by 5 bases and J by 5 bases, 7 bases remained unmatched. CDR3 length: 14 residues. Germline CDR1 and CDR2: MDHEN and SYDVKM. DNA of the CDR3: TGTGCCAGCAGTGCCGGACAGGGTTTGGAGACCCAGTACTTC. It encodes CASSAGQGLETQYF.

The chain recombines TRBV4-3 with TRBJ2-5; D gene ambiguous. The germline V and J ends were trimmed by 4 bases and 2 bases, with 11 bases remaining between them. CDR3 length equals 14 residues. Germline V gene data show CDR1 as LGHNA and CDR2 as YSLEER. The CDR3 is CASSLWAKQETQYF. Here the CDR3 DNA reads TGCGCCAGCAGCCTGTGGGCTAAACAAGAGACCCAGTACTTC.

This chain connects TRBV7-6 to TRBJ2-7; 9 positions agree with TRBD1. J was trimmed by 6 bases and V by 2 bases; bases with no gene match: 2. The CDR3 covers 13 residues. Looked up from germline, CDR1 is SGHVS and CDR2 is FNYEAQ. CDR3 sequence: CASSLTGGGEQYF. In DNA, the CDR3 is TGTGCCAGCAGCTTAACAGGGGGCGGCGAGCAGTACTTC.

V gene TRBV6-5 combines with J gene TRBJ2-3, with D maybe TRBD1 (6 bases). Trimming shortened V by 9 bases and J by 3 bases, and 16 bases separated the two germline ends. This CDR3 has 14 amino acids. CDR1 is MNHEY and CDR2 is SVGAGI in the germline V gene. The CDR3 reads CASGQGSETDTQYF. The DNA of the CDR3 is TGTGCCAGTGGGCAGGGGTCCGAAACAGATACGCAGTATTTT.

This rearrangement joins TRBV29-1 to TRBJ1-2; a possible D gene is TRBD1 (5 bases). The CDR3 has 14 residues. V lost 0 bases, J lost 8 bases, and 16 bases lay in between. Germline-derived CDR1 and CDR2 are SQVTM and ANQGSEA. The CDR3 DNA reads TGCAGCGTTGAAGATTACGCAGGGCCTAAAGGCTACACCTTC. Its protein product is CSVEDYAGPKGYTF. The full variable domain, its missing parts supplied by reference TRBV29-1 and TRBJ1-2, is SAVISQKPSRDICQRGTSLTIQCQVDSQVTMMFWYRQQPGQSLTLIATANQGSEATYESGFVIDKFPISRPNLTFSTLTVSNMSPEDSSIYLCSVEDYAGPKGYTFGSGTRLTVV.